The entry below describes one T cell receptor (beta chain). Antigen unknown. Sequencing was performed with immunoSEQ multiplex PCR; in TCRdb, only in-frame clones are kept and a portion is missing. The profile covers fewer than 200,000 clones, with 88% appearing a single time and roughly 27% taken by the ten largest. The data are from a study of T cell responses to AZD1222 COVID-19 vaccine. Study results and limitations: CD4 TCRs associated with vaccination spanned spike, dominating at 160-218 and 743-854. When two AZD1222 doses had been given, Spike-specific TCR breadth and depth rose.

This CDR3 spans 15 amino acids. Germline CDR1 reads SGHKS; CDR2 reads YYEKEE (reference sequence). Losses at the gene ends were 4 bases for V and 2 bases for J; bases not matched to a gene: 7. The specimen comprised peripheral blood, sampled 28 days after the second AZD1222 dose. The clonotype was recovered from an adult who received the AZD1222 COVID-19 vaccine. The gene calls are TRBV5-5 and TRBJ2-7; 9 nucleotides align to TRBD2. CDR3 DNA: TGTGCCAGCAGCCTTCAGACTAGCGGCCCCTACGAGCAGTACTTC. Amino acid sequence: CASSLQTSGPYEQYF. Full variable domain (missing parts from reference TRBV5-5 and TRBJ2-7): DAGVTQSPTHLIKTRGQQVTLRCSPISGHKSVSWYQQVLGQGPQFIFQYYEKEERGRGNFPDRFSARQFPNYSSELNVNALLLGDSALYLCASSLQTSGPYEQYFGPGTRLTVT.